The TCR beta chain under discussion was sequenced for a study of OX40 agonist ivuxolimab in advanced cancers. As for the study in general: At 82.7% male, the cohort had a mean age of 60 years, ranging from 23 to 79. Two patients with cutaneous melanoma and one with hepatocellular carcinoma, three in total, showed partial responses. Overall study findings and caveats: The authors did not determine the antigen specificity of the expanded peripheral T cells.

Clones were read by immunoSEQ multiplex PCR, and TCRdb kept only the in-frame ones, dropping some. This table holds approximately 84,000 clones, more than 85% found once. This clone has a single count. Its antigen remains unknown. CDR1 and CDR2 (germline): MNHEY, SMNVEV (reference sequence). There are 13 residues in the CDR3. V shed 10 bases and J 8 bases; nucleotides not matched to a gene: 7. The origin of this receptor is an adult with an advanced solid tumor such as melanoma, head and neck, liver or kidney cancer. The sample here was CD4+ or CD8+ T cells sorted from blood, taken in a trial of the OX40 agonist ivuxolimab. The chain is built from TRBV27 and TRBJ2-1; 11 bases line up with TRBD1. This chain's CDR3 is CATGQGARDEQFF. The CDR3 nucleotides read TGTGCCACCGGACAGGGGGCGAGGGATGAGCAGTTCTTC.